The source of this T cell receptor (beta chain) is a study of cytomegalovirus exposure and HLA in healthy donors. Findings and caveats of the study: Many donors carried some public TCRs, although rarity characterized most TCR sequences.

Notes on this clone: The antigen remains undetermined.

Amplification used 60 Vbeta primers and 13 Jbeta primers. TCRdb's table, derived via immunoSEQ multiplex PCR, lists solely in-frame clones and lacks some. Seen here are over 90,000 clones, about three quarters observed once, and the top ten hold around 15%. J lost 8 bases, V lost 3 bases, and 9 bases had no gene match. This CDR3 is 16 amino acids long. Germline V CDR1 and CDR2: MDHEN, SYDVKM. The sample taken for sequencing was PBMCs. The V call is TRBV28, the J call TRBJ2-1; the match to TRBD1 covers 11 bases. The clonotype originates from a woman aged 50 to 60 in good health and CMV-seropositive. DNA for the CDR3: TGTGCCAGCAGTTTCATCTCGGACAGGGGGCTATATGAGCAGTTCTTC. It yields the protein CASSFISDRGLYEQFF.